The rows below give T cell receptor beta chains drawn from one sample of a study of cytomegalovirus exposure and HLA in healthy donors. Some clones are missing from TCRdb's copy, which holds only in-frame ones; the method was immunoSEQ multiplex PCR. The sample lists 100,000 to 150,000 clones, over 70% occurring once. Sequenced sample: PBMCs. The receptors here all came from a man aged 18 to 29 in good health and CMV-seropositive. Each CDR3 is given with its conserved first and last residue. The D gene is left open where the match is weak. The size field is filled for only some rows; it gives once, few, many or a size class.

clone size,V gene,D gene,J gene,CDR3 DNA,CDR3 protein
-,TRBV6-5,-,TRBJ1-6,TGTGCCAGCAGTTCAGGTGGAGGTTTGGGTTCACCCCTCCACTTT,CASSSGGGLGSPLHF
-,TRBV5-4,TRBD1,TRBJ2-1,TGTGCCAGCAGCTTACAGGGGGACTACAATGAGCAGTTCTTC,CASSLQGDYNEQFF
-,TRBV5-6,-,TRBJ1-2,TGTGCCAGCACCCCCGGCAGGTCGTTAGCTAACTATGGCTACACCTTC,CASTPGRSLANYGYTF
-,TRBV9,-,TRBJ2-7,TGTGCCAGCAGCGTGGATGACAGCCCTCGCGAGCAGTACTTC,CASSVDDSPREQYF
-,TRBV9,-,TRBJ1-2,TGTGCCAGCAGCCCAGCTCCTACAGTTGGCGGCTACACCTTC,CASSPAPTVGGYTF
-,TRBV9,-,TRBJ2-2,TGTGCCAGCAGCGTAGGTTCGGGAACCCACACCGGGGAGCTGTTTTTT,CASSVGSGTHTGELFF
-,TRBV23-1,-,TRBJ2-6,TGCGCCAGCAGTCAGGAGGAGGGGAAGGGGGCGCTGCCCTCTGGGGCCAACGTCCTGACTTTC,CASSQEEGKGALPSGANVLTF
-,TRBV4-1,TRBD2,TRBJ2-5,TGCGCCAGCAGCCCCAACGGACTAGCGGGTGAAGAGACCCAGTACTTC,CASSPNGLAGEETQYF
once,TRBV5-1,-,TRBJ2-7,TGCGCCAGCAGCTTGTACGACAGTTCCTACGAGCAGTACTTC,CASSLYDSSYEQYF
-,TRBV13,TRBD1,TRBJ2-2,TGTGCCAGCAGCCCACCGGGACAGGGCCACGGGGAGCTGTTTTTT,CASSPPGQGHGELFF
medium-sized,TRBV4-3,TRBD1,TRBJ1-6,TGCGCCAGCAGCCAAGATAAAACAGGGGACTCACCCCTCCACTTT,CASSQDKTGDSPLHF
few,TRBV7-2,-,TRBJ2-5,TGTGCCAGCAGCATGAGCCCCCAAGAGACCCAGTACTTC,CASSMSPQETQYF
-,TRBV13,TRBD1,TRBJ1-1,TGTGCCAGCAGCCGACCAACCGGGAAGGGACAGTCGAACACTGAAGCTTTCTTT,CASSRPTGKGQSNTEAFF
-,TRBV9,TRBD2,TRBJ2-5,TGTGCCAGCAGCAAAGATCTAGCGGGGGGGATCCAAGAGACCCAGTACTTC,CASSKDLAGGIQETQYF
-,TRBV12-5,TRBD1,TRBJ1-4,TGTGCTAGTGGCCCCCATCGACAGGGCGCCGGGGAACTGTTTTTT,CASGPHRQGAGELFF
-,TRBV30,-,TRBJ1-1,TGTGCCTGGAGTGCAGGGATGAACACTGAAGCTTTCTTT,CAWSAGMNTEAFF
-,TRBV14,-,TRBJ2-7,TGTGCCAGCAGCCAAGAGGTTGCAGGGCCCTACGAGCAGTACTTC,CASSQEVAGPYEQYF
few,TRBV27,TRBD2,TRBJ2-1,TGTGCCAGCAGTACGGGGGGGGGAGTAGTATCCTACAATGAGCAGTTCTTC,CASSTGGGVVSYNEQFF